One T cell receptor (beta chain) is described in this entry. Between the trimmed V and J ends, which lost 4 bases and 6 bases, there was a span of 6 bases. Germline assignment: CDR1 SGDLS and CDR2 YYNGEE. CDR3 length equals 11 residues. The data are from a study of T cell changes during pregnancy in multiple sclerosis. The protocol was immunoSEQ multiplex PCR, while the TCRdb copy is restricted to in-frame clones and leaves out a portion. The data show 35,000 to 40,000 clones, approximately 94% seen once. The chain recombines TRBV9 with TRBJ2-3; no clear D gene. Source: CD4+ T cells from peripheral blood mononuclear cells, taken in the second trimester of pregnancy. The clonotype comes from a female donor with multiple sclerosis, enrolled in a pregnancy study. CDR3 region: CASSSMDTQYF. Written as DNA, the CDR3 is TGTGCCAGCAGCTCCATGGATACGCAGTATTTT. The whole variable domain, remainder taken from reference TRBV9 and TRBJ2-3, is DSGVTQTPKHLITATGQRVTLRCSPRSGDLSVYWYQQSLDQGLQFLIQYYNGEERAKGNILERFSAQQFPDLHSELNLSSLELGDSALYFCASSSMDTQYFGPGTRLTVL.